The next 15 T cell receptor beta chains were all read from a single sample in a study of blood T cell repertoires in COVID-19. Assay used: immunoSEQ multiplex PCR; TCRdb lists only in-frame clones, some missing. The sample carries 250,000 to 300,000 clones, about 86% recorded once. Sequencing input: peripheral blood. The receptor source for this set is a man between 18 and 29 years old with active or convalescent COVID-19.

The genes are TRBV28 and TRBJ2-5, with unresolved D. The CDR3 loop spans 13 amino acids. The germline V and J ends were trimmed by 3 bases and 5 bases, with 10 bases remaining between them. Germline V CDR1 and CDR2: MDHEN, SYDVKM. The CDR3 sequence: CASSFPSLETQYF. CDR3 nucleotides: TGTGCCAGCAGTTTTCCTAGTCTGGAGACCCAGTACTTC.

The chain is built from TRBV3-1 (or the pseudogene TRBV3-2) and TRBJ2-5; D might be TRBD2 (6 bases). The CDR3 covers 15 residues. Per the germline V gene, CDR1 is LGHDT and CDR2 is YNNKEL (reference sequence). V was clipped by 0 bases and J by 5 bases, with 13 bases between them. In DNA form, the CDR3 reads TGTGCCAGCAGCCAAGATCGGGCGGGGAGGGAGACCCAGTACTTC. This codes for CASSQDRAGRETQYF.

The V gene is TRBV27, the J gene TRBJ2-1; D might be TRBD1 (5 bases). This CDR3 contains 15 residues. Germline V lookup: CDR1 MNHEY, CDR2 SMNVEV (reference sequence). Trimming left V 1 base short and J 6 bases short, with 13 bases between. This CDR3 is CASSLLGARSNEQFF. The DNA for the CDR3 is TGTGCCAGCAGTTTATTAGGGGCCCGGAGCAATGAGCAGTTCTTC.

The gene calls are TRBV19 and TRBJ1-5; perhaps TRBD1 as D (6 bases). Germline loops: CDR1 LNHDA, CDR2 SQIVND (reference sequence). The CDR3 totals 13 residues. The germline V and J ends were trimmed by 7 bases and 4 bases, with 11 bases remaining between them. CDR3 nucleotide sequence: TGTGCCAGTAAAACAGGGTGGAATCAGCCCCAGCATTTT. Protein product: CASKTGWNQPQHF.

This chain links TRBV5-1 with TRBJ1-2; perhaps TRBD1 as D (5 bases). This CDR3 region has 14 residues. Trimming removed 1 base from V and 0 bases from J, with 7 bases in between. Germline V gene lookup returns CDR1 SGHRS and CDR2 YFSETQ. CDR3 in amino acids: CASSLWTSNYGYTF. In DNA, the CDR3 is TGCGCCAGCAGCTTGTGGACATCTAACTATGGCTACACCTTC.

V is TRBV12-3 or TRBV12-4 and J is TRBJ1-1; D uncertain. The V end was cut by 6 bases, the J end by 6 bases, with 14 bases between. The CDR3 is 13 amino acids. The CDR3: CASRSAESAEAFF. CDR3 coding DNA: TGTGCCAGCAGGTCCGCGGAATCCGCTGAAGCTTTCTTT.

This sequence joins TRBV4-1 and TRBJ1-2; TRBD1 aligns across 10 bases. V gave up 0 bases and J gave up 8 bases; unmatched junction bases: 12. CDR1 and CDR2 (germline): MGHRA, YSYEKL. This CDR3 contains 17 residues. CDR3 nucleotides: TGCGCCAGCAGCCAAGAGAGGGACAGGGGATTTCTGGGAGGCTACACCTTC. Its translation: CASSQERDRGFLGGYTF.

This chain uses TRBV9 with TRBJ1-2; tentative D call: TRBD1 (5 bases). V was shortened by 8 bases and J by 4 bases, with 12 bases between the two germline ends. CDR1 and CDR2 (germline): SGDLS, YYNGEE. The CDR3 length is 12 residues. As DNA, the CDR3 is TGTGCCAGTGGACATCTGATCTATGGCTACACCTTC. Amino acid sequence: CASGHLIYGYTF.

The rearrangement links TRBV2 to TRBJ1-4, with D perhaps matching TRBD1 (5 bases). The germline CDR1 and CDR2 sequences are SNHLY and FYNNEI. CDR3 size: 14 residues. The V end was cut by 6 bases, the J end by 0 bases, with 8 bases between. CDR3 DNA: TGTGCCAGCAGGAGACAGACAACTAATGAAAAACTGTTTTTT. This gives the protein CASRRQTTNEKLFF.

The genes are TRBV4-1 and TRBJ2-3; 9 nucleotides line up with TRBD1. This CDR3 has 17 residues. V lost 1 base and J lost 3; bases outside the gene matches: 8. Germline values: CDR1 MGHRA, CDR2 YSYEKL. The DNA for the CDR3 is TGCGCCAGCAGCCAAGGGGACAGGGTTGGGGTAACAGATACGCAGTATTTT. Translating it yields CASSQGDRVGVTDTQYF.

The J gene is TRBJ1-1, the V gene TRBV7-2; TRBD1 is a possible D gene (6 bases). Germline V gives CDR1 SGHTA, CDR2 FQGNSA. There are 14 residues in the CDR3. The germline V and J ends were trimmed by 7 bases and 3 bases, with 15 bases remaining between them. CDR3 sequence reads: CASKGGGEDTEAFF. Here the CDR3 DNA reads TGTGCCAGCAAGGGGGGAGGGGAGGACACTGAAGCTTTCTTT.

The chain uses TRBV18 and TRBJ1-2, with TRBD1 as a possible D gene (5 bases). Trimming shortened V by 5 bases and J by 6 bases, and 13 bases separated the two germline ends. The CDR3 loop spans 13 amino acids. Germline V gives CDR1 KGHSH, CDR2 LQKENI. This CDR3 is CASSETGEHGYTF. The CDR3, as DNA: TGTGCCAGCTCAGAGACGGGGGAACATGGCTACACCTTC.

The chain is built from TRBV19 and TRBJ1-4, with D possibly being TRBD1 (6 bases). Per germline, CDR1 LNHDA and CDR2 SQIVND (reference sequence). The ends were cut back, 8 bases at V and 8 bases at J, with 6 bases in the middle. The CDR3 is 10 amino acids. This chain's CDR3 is CASGGEKLFF. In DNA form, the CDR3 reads TGTGCCAGTGGGGGCGAAAAACTGTTTTTT.

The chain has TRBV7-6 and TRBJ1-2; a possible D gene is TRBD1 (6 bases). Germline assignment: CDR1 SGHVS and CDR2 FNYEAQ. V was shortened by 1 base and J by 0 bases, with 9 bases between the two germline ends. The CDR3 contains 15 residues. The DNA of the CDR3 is TGTGCCAGCAGCTTAGTACAGGGAGCTAACTATGGCTACACCTTC. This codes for CASSLVQGANYGYTF.

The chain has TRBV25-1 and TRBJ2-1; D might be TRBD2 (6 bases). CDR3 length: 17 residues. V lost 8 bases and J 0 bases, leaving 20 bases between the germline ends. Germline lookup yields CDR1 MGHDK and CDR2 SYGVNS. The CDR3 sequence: CASSEKRGRDSYNEQFF. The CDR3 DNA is TGTGCCAGCTCGGAGAAACGAGGGCGGGACTCCTACAATGAGCAGTTCTTC.